This TCR beta chain originates from a study of cytomegalovirus exposure and HLA in healthy donors. Profiling relied on immunoSEQ multiplex PCR, and the TCRdb table lists in-frame clones only, not all of them. The table includes approximately 160,000 clones, about 90% detected once. V lost 0 bases, J lost 3 bases, and 12 bases lay in between. CDR3 length: 15 residues. CDR1 is SGHAT and CDR2 is FQNNGV in the germline V gene. Study conclusions and caveats: Reports credit the classifier with highly specific, highly sensitive diagnosis of cytomegalovirus status.

It was the roughly 110-subject validation cohort, separate from the 666-subject first cohort, to which the donors belonged. A few counts support this clone. Its antigen remains unidentified. The TCR comes from a woman aged 25-40 years in good health and CMV-seronegative. The V and J genes are TRBV11-2 and TRBJ2-7; D is undetermined. The sequenced sample consisted of PBMCs. The chain's CDR3 is CASSLEVGVGYEQYF. The CDR3 DNA sequence: TGTGCCAGCAGCTTAGAGGTCGGCGTAGGCTACGAGCAGTACTTC.